This TCR beta chain was captured in a study of blood T cell repertoires in COVID-19 (dated by TCRdb to 2018 to 2020). Regarding the study in general: Samples from collaborators originated in the United States, Italy and Spain and spanned both the acute and convalescent phases of COVID-19. The prospective study material was composed of cDNA or gDNA derived from T cells, B-cell-depleted T cells, or PBMCs. Deeply sampled blood TCRbeta repertoires from subjects exposed to, actively infected with, or recovered from COVID-19 were included in the dataset. The repertoires were released in a freely available public database meant as a resource for research on the immune response to SARS-CoV-2. The samples were drawn from the first 160 participants of the ongoing ImmuneRACE study and from about 1,200 subjects provided by 6 global collaborators. Sample metadata almost always included a de-identified subject ID, COVID-19 status, age in years and sex. Where available, HLA class I and class II types were taken from metadata supplied by the sample provider and were not determined by assay-based typing.

As regards this clone: Its cognate antigen has yet to be identified. No base-level quality is on record; no much larger clone is a single base apart.

What the authors observed across the whole study: The quantity of clinical and demographic metadata differed by source and by participant and was supplied without curation.

The CDR3, cysteine through phenylalanine, is 8 amino acids long. Of the read, only the CDR3 DNA is kept; its 24 bases are in frame from base 1. Whole blood was collected in K2EDTA tubes by collaborating institutions according to the institutions' own protocols. Collaborator samples were shipped for TCRbeta analysis as frozen whole blood, isolated PBMCs, or DNA extracted from either sample type. TCRbeta CDR3 regions were amplified from genomic DNA using the immunoSEQ Assay, a bias-controlled multiplex PCR. Per the authors' processing: The number of nucleated cells in each sample was estimated from the amplification of reference gene primers within the assay. To quantify the absolute abundance of each unique TCRbeta CDR3 rearrangement, sequence reads were collapsed and filtered. For each sample, productive Simpson clonality was calculated as the square root of Simpson's diversity index across productive rearrangements. The immuneACCESS repertoire file appears here via TCRdb, limited to in-frame rearrangements. These files lack a portion of the clones; in checked studies, under half of the deficit traces to unresolved V genes, and the cause of the others is not known. That table supplies the V and J calls and clone size; D and trimming were determined from the DNA. The sample table holds roughly 100,000 clones, of which approximately 80% were seen once. 14% to 15% of the sample belongs to the ten largest clones.

The receptor comes from a woman aged 60-75 years with acute or convalescent COVID-19. Sequenced input: peripheral blood. The chain joins TRBV21-1 to TRBJ2-7; no check of the table's D call, TRBD2, against the DNA was made. TRBV21-1 is termed a pseudogene. The CDR3 in this case is CASTSVYF. The DNA sequence is TGTGCCAGCACGTCCGTTTACTTC.